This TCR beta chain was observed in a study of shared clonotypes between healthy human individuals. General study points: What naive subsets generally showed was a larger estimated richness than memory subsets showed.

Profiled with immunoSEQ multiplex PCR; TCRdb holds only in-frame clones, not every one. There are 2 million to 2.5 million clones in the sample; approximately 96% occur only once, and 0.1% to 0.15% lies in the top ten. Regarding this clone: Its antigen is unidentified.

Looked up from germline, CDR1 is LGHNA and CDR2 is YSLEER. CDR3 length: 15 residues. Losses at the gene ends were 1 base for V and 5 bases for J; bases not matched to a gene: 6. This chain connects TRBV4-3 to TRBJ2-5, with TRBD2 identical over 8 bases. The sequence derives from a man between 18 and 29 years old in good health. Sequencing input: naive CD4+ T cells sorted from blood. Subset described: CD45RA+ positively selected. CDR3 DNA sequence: TGCGCCAGCAGCCAAGGAGGAGCGGGAGCGGAGACCCAGTACTTC. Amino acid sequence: CASSQGGAGAETQYF.